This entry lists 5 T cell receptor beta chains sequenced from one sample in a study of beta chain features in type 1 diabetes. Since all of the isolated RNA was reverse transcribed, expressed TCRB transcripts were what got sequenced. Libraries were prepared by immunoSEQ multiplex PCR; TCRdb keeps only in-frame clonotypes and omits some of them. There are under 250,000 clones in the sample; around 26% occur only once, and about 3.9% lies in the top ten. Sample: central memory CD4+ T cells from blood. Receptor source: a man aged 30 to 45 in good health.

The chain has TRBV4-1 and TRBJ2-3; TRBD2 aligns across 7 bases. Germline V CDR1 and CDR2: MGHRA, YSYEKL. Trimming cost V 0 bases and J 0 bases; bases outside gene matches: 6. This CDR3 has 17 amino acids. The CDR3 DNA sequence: TGCGCCAGCAGCCAAGATCGGGAGCGGGGAAGCACAGATACGCAGTATTTT. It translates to CASSQDRERGSTDTQYF.

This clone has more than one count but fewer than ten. Here the CDR3 DNA reads TGTGCCAGCAGCCTCTCTGGTACGGGGGCGGTGGAGACCCAGTACTTC. Protein product: CASSLSGTGAVETQYF. The V gene is TRBV5-4, the J gene TRBJ2-5; perhaps D is TRBD1 or TRBD2 (6 bases each). V shed 4 bases and J shed 5 bases, with 21 bases lying between them. Per the germline V gene, CDR1 is SGHNT and CDR2 is YYREEE (reference sequence). The CDR3 covers 16 residues.

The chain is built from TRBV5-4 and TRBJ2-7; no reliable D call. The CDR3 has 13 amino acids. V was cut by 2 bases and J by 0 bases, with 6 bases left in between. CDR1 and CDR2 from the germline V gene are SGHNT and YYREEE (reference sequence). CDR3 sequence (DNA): TGTGCCAGCAGCTTCGAGGACTCCTACGAGCAGTACTTC. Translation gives CASSFEDSYEQYF.

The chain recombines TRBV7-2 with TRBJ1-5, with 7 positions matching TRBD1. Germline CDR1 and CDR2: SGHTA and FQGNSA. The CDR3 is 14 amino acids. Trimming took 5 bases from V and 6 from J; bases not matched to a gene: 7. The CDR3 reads CASSPTGVVQPQHF. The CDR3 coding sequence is TGTGCCAGCAGCCCCACAGGGGTGGTTCAGCCCCAGCATTTT.

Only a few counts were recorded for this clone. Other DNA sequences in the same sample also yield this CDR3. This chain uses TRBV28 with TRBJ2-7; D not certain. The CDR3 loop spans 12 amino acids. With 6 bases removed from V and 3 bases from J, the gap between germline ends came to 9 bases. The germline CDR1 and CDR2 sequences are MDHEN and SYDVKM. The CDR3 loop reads CASRHSSYEQYF. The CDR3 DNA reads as TGTGCCAGCAGACATTCTAGCTACGAGCAGTACTTC. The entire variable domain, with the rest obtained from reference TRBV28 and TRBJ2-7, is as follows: DVKVTQSSRYLVKRTGEKVFLECVQDMDHENMFWYRQDPGLGLRLIYFSYDVKMKEKGDIPEGYSVSREKKERFSLILESASTNQTSMYLCASRHSSYEQYFGPGTRLTVT.